The 26 T cell receptor beta chains in this list originate from one sample, sequenced in a study of T cells in Graves' hyperthyroidism and ophthalmopathy (dated 2019 in TCRdb). The library was prepared using multiplex PCR. Reads for this sample came from an Illumina HiSeq 2000. The TCR beta CDR3 regions were amplified from RNA transcripts. A first-round RT-PCR of the TCR CDR3 used the HTBI primer set with the Qiagen OneStep RT-PCR kit. TCRdb redid the processing of the public reads, applying fastp at Q25 and MiXCR, and retained in-frame beta chains. Each CDR3 protein appears once, grouped with its most common genes and DNA. Counted in this sample were around 350,000 distinct CDR3 sequences; approximately 18% of them appeared once. The ten largest clones take up approximately 35% of the sample. The sequenced sample was blood. All receptors come from a woman aged 25-40 years with Graves' hyperthyroidism that later progressed to Graves' ophthalmopathy.

This clonotype came up a few times. The chain carries TRBV4-1 and TRBJ1-3, with TRBD1 identical over 7 bases. The germline V gene has CDR1 MGHRA and CDR2 YSYEKL. This CDR3 spans 17 amino acids. V trimming: 0 bases; J trimming: 4 bases; junction bases outside the gene matches: 9. The CDR3 coding sequence is TGCGCCAGCAGCCAAGAACAGGGGCAGGGTGGAGGAAACACCATATATTTT. This translates into CASSQEQGQGGGNTIYF.

At least ten counts were recorded for this clonotype. For the CDR3, the DNA is TGTGCCAGCAGCCCTGACAGCTCCTATAATTCACCCCTCCACTTT. It specifies CASSPDSSYNSPLHF. This rearrangement joins TRBV28 to TRBJ1-6, with D possibly TRBD1 on 5 matching bases. The germline V and J ends were trimmed by 6 bases and 0 bases, with 9 bases remaining between them. The CDR3 consists of 15 residues. Germline CDR1 reads MDHEN; CDR2 reads SYDVKM.

The table lists this clonotype with many counts. The rearrangement joins TRBV7-9 to TRBJ2-3; D remains unclear. The V gene's germline CDR1 is SEHNR and CDR2 FQNEAQ (reference sequence). Trimming stripped 5 bases from V and 0 bases from J, with 12 bases between. The CDR3 is made up of 15 amino acids. The CDR3: CASSPLKGSTDTQYF. The CDR3 bases are TGTGCCAGCAGCCCGCTAAAGGGCAGCACAGATACGCAGTATTTT. The complete variable domain, with remaining parts taken from reference TRBV7-9 and TRBJ2-3, reads DTGVSQNPRHKITKRGQNVTFRCDPISEHNRLYWYRQTLGQGPEFLTYFQNEAQLEKSRLLSDRFSAERPKGSFSTLEIQRTEQGDSAMYLCASSPLKGSTDTQYFGPGTRLTVL.

The chain combines TRBV2 with TRBJ1-1, with TRBD1 identical over 12 bases. The germline V gene has CDR1 SNHLY and CDR2 FYNNEI. J gave up 3 bases and V 6 bases, and 5 bases lay outside the gene matches. This CDR3 is built from 15 residues. The CDR3 DNA reads TGTGCCAGCAGGGGACAGGGGGCGCGAGACACTGAAGCTTTCTTT. This codes for CASRGQGARDTEAFF.

This clonotype was observed a handful of times. The CDR3 bases are TGTGCCAGCAGCTCGGGACAGGGAGTGAGAAAGCCCCAGCATTTT. This encodes CASSSGQGVRKPQHF. This rearrangement joins TRBV28 to TRBJ1-5, with 9 positions matching TRBD1. Germline V gene sequence: CDR1 MDHEN, CDR2 SYDVKM. The CDR3 spans 15 residues. The J segment lost 8 bases and the V segment lost 6 bases, leaving 11 bases of the junction unmatched.

This clonotype was recorded at least ten times. The chain is built from TRBV28 and TRBJ2-7; 10 bases map to TRBD1. This CDR3 comprises 13 residues. Germline loops: CDR1 MDHEN, CDR2 SYDVKM. The ends lost 6 bases at V and 6 bases at J; junction bases unmatched: 5. In nucleotides, the CDR3 is TGTGCCAGCAGACCCGGGACAGGGGCCGAGCAGTACTTC. It translates to CASRPGTGAEQYF. The variable domain in full, with the rest retrieved from reference TRBV28 and TRBJ2-7, is DVKVTQSSRYLVKRTGEKVFLECVQDMDHENMFWYRQDPGLGLRLIYFSYDVKMKEKGDIPEGYSVSREKKERFSLILESASTNQTSMYLCASRPGTGAEQYFGPGTRLTVT.

The rearrangement joins TRBV14 to TRBJ1-5, with 9 bases lining up with TRBD1. The CDR3 is 16 residues long. Germline lookup yields CDR1 SGHDN and CDR2 FVKESK. V shed 5 bases, J shed 3 bases, and the junction held 8 bases outside the gene matches. The CDR3 bases are TGTGCCAGCAGCTCACCGGGACAGGGTCTCAATCAGCCCCAGCATTTT. It is translated as CASSSPGQGLNQPQHF.

This clonotype came up a few times. CDR3 sequence (DNA): TGTGCCAGCCGGCTGGGGTATCAGCCCCAGCATTTT. As protein: CASRLGYQPQHF. This chain uses TRBV2 with TRBJ1-5; no clear D. The CDR3 extends over 12 amino acids. The ends were cut back, 8 bases at V and 5 bases at J, with 10 bases in the middle. From germline, CDR1 is SNHLY and CDR2 FYNNEI. Together with reference TRBV2 and TRBJ1-5, the CDR3 gives the full variable domain: EPEVTQTPSHQVTQMGQEVILRCVPISNHLYFYWYRQILGQKVEFLVSFYNNEISEKSEIFDDQFSVERPDGSNFTLKIRSTKLEDSAMYFCASRLGYQPQHFGDGTRLSIL.

In this sample, this clonotype turned up many times. The J gene is TRBJ2-5, the V gene TRBV20-1; 7 bases align to TRBD1. Germline V lookup: CDR1 DFQATT, CDR2 SNEGSKA (reference sequence). The length of the CDR3 is 15 residues. The V segment lost 0 bases and the J segment 1 base; nucleotides outside the gene matches: 5. Written as DNA, the CDR3 is TGCAGTGCTAGAGATCGACAGGGATCCCAAGAGACCCAGTACTTC. Translating it yields CSARDRQGSQETQYF.

This clonotype showed up many times. The J gene is TRBJ1-1, the V gene TRBV19; D not resolved. This CDR3 has 14 amino acids. Per germline, CDR1 LNHDA and CDR2 SQIVND (reference sequence). Trimming took 6 bases from V and 5 from J, leaving 16 bases between them. The CDR3 nucleotides are TGTGCCAGTAGAGATTGGCGGGTGGGGACTGAAGCTTTCTTT. The encoded protein is CASRDWRVGTEAFF.

This chain links TRBV27 with TRBJ1-5; 7 bases fit TRBD1. Germline-derived CDR1 and CDR2 are MNHEY and SMNVEV (reference sequence). V shed 7 bases and J 3 bases; nucleotides not matched to a gene: 12. The CDR3 is 16 amino acids. The CDR3 DNA follows: TGTGCCAGCACAAAACTCGGGACAGCCCTCAATCAGCCCCAGCATTTT. Its protein product is CASTKLGTALNQPQHF.

This clonotype appeared many times. V usage is TRBV7-6 and J usage is TRBJ2-7; 8 bases are a match to TRBD2. Germline trimming cut 4 bases from V and 3 bases from J; bases unmatched to any gene: 8. This CDR3 is 15 amino acids long. Germline V gene data show CDR1 as SGHVS and CDR2 as FNYEAQ. The CDR3 DNA reads TGTGCCAGCAGCTCGTCCCCGGGGGGGGGCTACGAGCAGTACTTC. Translated, it gives CASSSSPGGGYEQYF.

The chain carries TRBV18 and TRBJ1-3; D is possibly TRBD1 (6 bases). The CDR3 runs to 16 residues. Germline assignment: CDR1 KGHSH and CDR2 LQKENI. V was pared by 4 bases and J by 4 bases, with 17 bases between. CDR3 residues: CASSRSHRAHGNTIYF. The CDR3 region has the DNA TGTGCCAGCTCACGATCCCACAGGGCGCACGGAAACACCATATATTTT.

This clonotype came up many times. The V and J genes are TRBV27 and TRBJ2-1, with 8 nucleotides matching TRBD2. CDR1 and CDR2 (germline): MNHEY, SMNVEV (reference sequence). CDR3 length equals 16 residues. The trim removed 5 bases at V and 4 bases at J, leaving 10 bases unmatched. The CDR3 reads CASSTKREFGYNEQFF. The DNA of the CDR3 is TGTGCCAGCAGTACAAAGCGGGAGTTCGGTTACAATGAGCAGTTCTTC.

This clonotype was counted between two and nine times. The chain carries TRBV2 and TRBJ2-1; 9 positions match TRBD1. The germline CDR1 and CDR2 sequences are SNHLY and FYNNEI. V shed 7 bases and J 5 bases; nucleotides not matched to a gene: 6. This CDR3 is 14 amino acids long. DNA of the CDR3: TGTGCCAGCAAGCTACAGGGGGCGGACAATGAGCAGTTCTTC. Protein: CASKLQGADNEQFF. Looking up the rest from reference TRBV2 and TRBJ2-1 gives the full variable domain: EPEVTQTPSHQVTQMGQEVILRCVPISNHLYFYWYRQILGQKVEFLVSFYNNEISEKSEIFDDQFSVERPDGSNFTLKIRSTKLEDSAMYFCASKLQGADNEQFFGPGTRLTVL.

CDR3 protein: CAWSRDSYGYTF. CDR3 in DNA: TGTGCCTGGTCCCGGGACAGCTATGGCTACACCTTC. This chain connects TRBV30 to TRBJ1-2; 7 nucleotides line up with TRBD1. V shed 5 bases and J 4 bases; nucleotides not matched to a gene: 4. Germline V gene data show CDR1 as GTSNPN and CDR2 as SVGIG (reference sequence). This CDR3 has 12 amino acids.

This clonotype was seen repeatedly, ten times or more. The V and J genes are TRBV7-8 and TRBJ2-5; TRBD2 aligns across 12 bases. The CDR3 runs 16 residues. The ends lost 4 bases at V and 5 bases at J; junction bases unmatched: 8. CDR1 SGHVS and CDR2 FQNEAQ come from the germline V gene. CDR3 protein: CASSWGLAGGSETQYF. CDR3 sequence (DNA): TGTGCCAGCAGCTGGGGGCTAGCGGGGGGGTCTGAGACCCAGTACTTC.

The chain recombines TRBV12-3 or TRBV12-4 with TRBJ2-1; TRBD2 aligns across 7 bases. V lost 2 bases and J lost 6; bases outside the gene matches: 13. The CDR3 extends over 17 amino acids. CDR3 bases: TGTGCCAGCAGTTTAAAGTCGGGCGAGCGGGGCGTCAATGAGCAGTTCTTC. Translation: CASSLKSGERGVNEQFF.

The gene calls are TRBV6-2 or TRBV6-3 and TRBJ2-2; TRBD2 agrees at 12 bases. With 7 bases clipped from V and 6 bases from J, the junction kept 9 bases outside the gene matches. The CDR3 runs to 16 residues. Germline loops: CDR1 MNHEY, CDR2 SVGEGT. CDR3 amino acids: CASTLGRLAGAGELFF. CDR3 sequence (DNA): TGTGCCAGCACTCTGGGGAGACTAGCGGGGGCCGGGGAGCTGTTTTTT.

This clonotype occurred a few times. The genes are TRBV3-1 and TRBJ1-1; D is ambiguous. Germline V lookup: CDR1 LGHDT, CDR2 YNNKEL (reference sequence). Trimming took off 0 bases at V and 1 base at J, with 6 bases between the two ends. The length of the CDR3 is 14 residues. CDR3 sequence: CASSQDRGNTEAFF. The CDR3 nucleotides read TGTGCCAGCAGCCAAGATCGGGGGAACACTGAAGCTTTCTTT.

V usage is TRBV13 and J usage is TRBJ1-5, with TRBD1 as a possible D gene (5 bases). Germline V gene sequence: CDR1 PRHDT, CDR2 FYEKMQ (reference sequence). The CDR3 contains 16 residues. Trimming stripped 0 bases from V and 1 base from J, with 10 bases between. The CDR3 protein is CASSLGGGNSNQPQHF. The CDR3 coding sequence is TGTGCCAGCAGCTTAGGGGGGGGTAACAGCAATCAGCCCCAGCATTTT.

This clonotype was recorded at least ten times. The chain joins TRBV15 to TRBJ1-4; D is undetermined. V lost 8 bases and J 4 bases, leaving 11 bases between the germline ends. CDR1 LNHNV and CDR2 YYDKDF come from the germline V gene (reference sequence). The CDR3 is 13 residues long. The CDR3 DNA reads TGTGCCACCGGTGATAGAATTAATGAAAAACTGTTTTTT. It is translated as CATGDRINEKLFF.

This clonotype was found many times. The J gene is TRBJ2-3, the V gene TRBV10-3, with D perhaps matching TRBD1 or TRBD2 (6 bases each). V was clipped by 10 bases and J by 2 bases, with 13 bases between them. The CDR3 length is 13 residues. Germline CDR1 and CDR2: ENHRY and SYGVKD. Written as DNA, the CDR3 is TGTGCCACCCAAGGGGGGTACACAGATACGCAGTATTTT. Amino acids: CATQGGYTDTQYF.

The gene calls are TRBV29-1 and TRBJ2-7; the match to TRBD2 covers 12 bases. This CDR3 has 14 amino acids. Trimming cost V 5 bases and J 1 base; bases outside gene matches: 3. CDR1 is SQVTM, CDR2 ANQGSEA, per germline. CDR3 amino acids: CSVTGLAGSYEQYF. The DNA for the CDR3 is TGCAGCGTTACGGGACTAGCGGGTTCCTACGAGCAGTACTTC.

The sample holds many counts of this clonotype. V usage is TRBV2 and J usage is TRBJ2-1; D is perhaps TRBD1 or TRBD2 (5 bases each). Germline V CDR1 and CDR2: SNHLY, FYNNEI. Between the trimmed V and J ends, which lost 4 bases and 9 bases, there was a span of 19 bases. The CDR3 sequence is 15 residues long. The CDR3 reads CASSAIGFHGTEQFF. CDR3 nucleotide sequence: TGTGCCAGCAGTGCGATAGGGTTCCACGGGACTGAGCAGTTCTTC.

This clonotype was seen repeatedly, ten times or more. The chain is built from TRBV11-2 and TRBJ2-3, with D possibly called TRBD1 or TRBD2 (6 bases each). The CDR3 contains 16 residues. The germline CDR1 and CDR2 sequences are SGHAT and FQNNGV. Between the trimmed V and J ends, which lost 5 bases and 1 base, there was a span of 16 bases. DNA of the CDR3: TGTGCCAGCAGCCCATGGGGGGCCGGGGGCACAGATACGCAGTATTTT. It yields the protein CASSPWGAGGTDTQYF.